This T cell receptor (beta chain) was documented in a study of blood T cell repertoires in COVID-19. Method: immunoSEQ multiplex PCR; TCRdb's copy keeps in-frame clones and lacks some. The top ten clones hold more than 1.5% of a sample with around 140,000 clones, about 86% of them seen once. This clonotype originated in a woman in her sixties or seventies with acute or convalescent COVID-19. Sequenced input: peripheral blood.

CDR3 nucleotides: TGTGCCAGCAGCTTGGTACCGGCTAGCGGGGGCAGGGGGGAGCAGTTCTTC. Encoded protein: CASSLVPASGGRGEQFF. The chain uses TRBV5-6 and TRBJ2-1, with 10 bases identical to TRBD2. With V trimmed by 0 bases and J by 10 bases, 13 bases remained unmatched. The CDR3 is 17 residues long. Per the germline V gene, CDR1 is SGHDT and CDR2 is YYEEEE.